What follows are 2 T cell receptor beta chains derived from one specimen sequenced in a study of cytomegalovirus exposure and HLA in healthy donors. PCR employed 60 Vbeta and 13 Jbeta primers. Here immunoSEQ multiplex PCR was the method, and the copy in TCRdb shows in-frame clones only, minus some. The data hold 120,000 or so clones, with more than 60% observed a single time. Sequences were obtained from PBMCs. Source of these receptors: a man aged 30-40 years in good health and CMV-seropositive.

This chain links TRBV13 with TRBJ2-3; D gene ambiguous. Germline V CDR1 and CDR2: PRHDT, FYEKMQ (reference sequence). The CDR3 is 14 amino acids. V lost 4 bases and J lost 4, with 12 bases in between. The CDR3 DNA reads TGTGCCAGCAGCTCCGGAGCTGCTGCAGATACGCAGTATTTT. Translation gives CASSSGAAADTQYF.

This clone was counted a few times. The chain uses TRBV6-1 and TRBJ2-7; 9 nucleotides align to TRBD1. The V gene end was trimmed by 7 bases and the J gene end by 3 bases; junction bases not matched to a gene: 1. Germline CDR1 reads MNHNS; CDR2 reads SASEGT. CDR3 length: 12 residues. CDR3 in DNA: TGTGCCAGCATGGACAGGGGCTACGAGCAGTACTTC. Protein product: CASMDRGYEQYF.